What follows are 14 T cell receptor beta chains derived from one specimen sequenced in a study of CXCR3-negative and CXCR3-positive naive CD8 T cells. General study results and limits: More hydrophobic TRB CDR3s occurred in CXCR3-positive than in CXCR3-negative naive cells.

The antigens for these receptors are not known. TRB cDNA libraries were made by UMI-labeled 5' RACE. TCRdb re-called the 5' RACE reads; every CDR3 protein appears as one record, without DNA. Here the sample table reports tens of thousands of distinct CDR3 sequences. The sample taken for sequencing was naive CXCR3+ CD8+ T cells from blood. Described subset: CD45RO-CCR7+CD27+CD95- naive CD8+ T cells expressing CXCR3 (TNR3+). These receptors were obtained from a human donor in good health. Some clones in this sample may be carry-over from other donors' samples.

V and J are TRBV27 and TRBJ2-2; TCRdb gives TRBD2 as the D gene, but with no DNA this cannot be confirmed. This CDR3 region has 16 residues. Looked up from germline, CDR1 is MNHEY and CDR2 is SMNVEV (reference sequence). The CDR3 loop is CASSPGLAGNTGELFF.

The gene calls are TRBV7-8 and TRBJ2-7; absent DNA, TCRdb's TRBD1 call cannot be checked. CDR3 length: 14 residues. The V gene's germline CDR1 is SGHVS and CDR2 FQNEAQ. The CDR3 is CASRSRAGAYEQYF.

The chain couples TRBV29-1 to TRBJ2-7. Germline CDR1 and CDR2: SQVTM and ANQGSEA. The CDR3 has 11 amino acids. This chain's CDR3 is CSVESRNEQYF.

This chain connects TRBV5-4 to TRBJ2-7. The CDR3 loop spans 14 amino acids. Germline CDR1 reads SGHNT; CDR2 reads YYREEE (reference sequence). CDR3: CASSLAPDSNEQYF.

The V and J genes are TRBV13 and TRBJ1-2. The CDR3 totals 13 residues. Germline V gene lookup returns CDR1 PRHDT and CDR2 FYEKMQ (reference sequence). The CDR3 loop is CASSLDSRNGYTF.

The chain uses TRBV19 and TRBJ1-6; the TCRdb D gene call, TRBD1, has no DNA to confirm it. The germline CDR1 and CDR2 sequences are LNHDA and SQIVND (reference sequence). The CDR3 totals 14 residues. The CDR3 is CATDEGQGQTPLHF.

The rearrangement joins TRBV4-2 to TRBJ2-7; TCRdb names TRBD2, which stays unverified in the absence of DNA. The germline gives CDR1 LGHNA, CDR2 YNFKEQ. The CDR3 extends over 16 amino acids. The CDR3: CASSQDRAGAEHEQYF.

This chain connects TRBV28 to TRBJ2-7. Germline loops: CDR1 MDHEN, CDR2 SYDVKM. This CDR3 has 11 amino acids. The CDR3: CASSFEYEQYF.

The chain links TRBV5-1 to TRBJ2-1; with no DNA, the TCRdb D assignment of TRBD1 cannot be verified. CDR3 size: 15 residues. Germline V CDR1 and CDR2: SGHRS, YFSETQ. CDR3 loop: CASSKTGTTYNEQFF. Using reference TRBV5-1 and TRBJ2-1 for the parts outside the CDR3, the full variable domain is KAGVTQTPRYLIKTRGQQVTLSCSPISGHRSVSWYQQTPGQGLQFLFEYFSETQRNKGNFPGRFSGRQFSNSRSEMNVSTLELGDSALYLCASSKTGTTYNEQFFGPGTRLTVL.

V and J are TRBV10-3 and TRBJ2-3; without DNA, the TCRdb call of TRBD1 cannot be checked. Germline CDR1 ENHRY, CDR2 SYGVKD. The CDR3 has 14 residues. The CDR3: CAIGDRGKTDTQYF.

The rearrangement uses TRBV5-4 and TRBJ2-5. Germline lookup yields CDR1 SGHNT and CDR2 YYREEE (reference sequence). This CDR3 is 14 amino acids long. This CDR3 is CASSLDVPRETQYF.

This chain joins TRBV7-9 and TRBJ2-3; TCRdb lists TRBD1, though no DNA is available to test this call. The CDR3 loop spans 15 amino acids. Germline V gene lookup returns CDR1 SEHNR and CDR2 FQNEAQ (reference sequence). CDR3 protein: CATNPTTEETDTQYF.

The CDR3: CASSFRGQGPYGYTF. This rearrangement joins TRBV28 to TRBJ1-2; checking the TCRdb D call of TRBD1 is not possible without DNA. The CDR3 consists of 15 residues. The germline CDR1 and CDR2 sequences are MDHEN and SYDVKM.

V gene TRBV5-6 combines with J gene TRBJ2-7; TCRdb names TRBD1, which stays unverified in the absence of DNA. The CDR3 has 14 residues. The germline V gene has CDR1 SGHDT and CDR2 YYEEEE. The CDR3 reads CASNSGGASYEQYF.